This T cell receptor (beta chain) appears in the sequencing data of a study of cytomegalovirus exposure and HLA in healthy donors. Study-wide findings and caveats: Because they were indistinguishable, some V segments, including TRBV6-2 and TRBV6-3, were excluded.

This clone was seen just once. The antigen is not known. The PCR was carried out with 60 Vbeta primers and 13 Jbeta primers. Some clones are missing from TCRdb's copy, which holds only in-frame ones; the method was immunoSEQ multiplex PCR. The table shows roughly 150,000 clones, with roughly 65% occurring only once. Germline V gene sequence: CDR1 MNHEY, CDR2 SVGAGI. V dropped 6 bases and J dropped 5; count of bases not matched to a gene: 7. This CDR3 is 15 amino acids long. This sequence was found in a man between 18 and 29 years old in good health and CMV-seropositive. The rearrangement links TRBV6-5 to TRBJ2-1; 10 nucleotides align to TRBD1. The sample comprised PBMCs. This CDR3 is CASRPWTGGNNEQFF. The CDR3 coding sequence is TGTGCCAGCAGGCCCTGGACAGGGGGGAACAATGAGCAGTTCTTC.